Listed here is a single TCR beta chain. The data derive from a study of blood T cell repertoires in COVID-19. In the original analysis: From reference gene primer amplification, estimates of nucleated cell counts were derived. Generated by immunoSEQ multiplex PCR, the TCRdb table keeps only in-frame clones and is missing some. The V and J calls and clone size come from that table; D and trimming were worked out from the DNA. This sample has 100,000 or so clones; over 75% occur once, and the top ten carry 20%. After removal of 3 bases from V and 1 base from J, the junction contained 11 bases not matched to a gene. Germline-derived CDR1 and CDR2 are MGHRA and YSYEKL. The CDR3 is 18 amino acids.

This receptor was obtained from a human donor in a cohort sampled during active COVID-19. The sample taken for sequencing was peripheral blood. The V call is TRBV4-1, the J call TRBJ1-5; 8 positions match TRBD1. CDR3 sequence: CASSQGQLRGPSNQPQHF. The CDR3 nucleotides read TGCGCCAGCAGCCAGGGACAACTCAGGGGGCCGAGCAATCAGCCCCAGCATTTT.